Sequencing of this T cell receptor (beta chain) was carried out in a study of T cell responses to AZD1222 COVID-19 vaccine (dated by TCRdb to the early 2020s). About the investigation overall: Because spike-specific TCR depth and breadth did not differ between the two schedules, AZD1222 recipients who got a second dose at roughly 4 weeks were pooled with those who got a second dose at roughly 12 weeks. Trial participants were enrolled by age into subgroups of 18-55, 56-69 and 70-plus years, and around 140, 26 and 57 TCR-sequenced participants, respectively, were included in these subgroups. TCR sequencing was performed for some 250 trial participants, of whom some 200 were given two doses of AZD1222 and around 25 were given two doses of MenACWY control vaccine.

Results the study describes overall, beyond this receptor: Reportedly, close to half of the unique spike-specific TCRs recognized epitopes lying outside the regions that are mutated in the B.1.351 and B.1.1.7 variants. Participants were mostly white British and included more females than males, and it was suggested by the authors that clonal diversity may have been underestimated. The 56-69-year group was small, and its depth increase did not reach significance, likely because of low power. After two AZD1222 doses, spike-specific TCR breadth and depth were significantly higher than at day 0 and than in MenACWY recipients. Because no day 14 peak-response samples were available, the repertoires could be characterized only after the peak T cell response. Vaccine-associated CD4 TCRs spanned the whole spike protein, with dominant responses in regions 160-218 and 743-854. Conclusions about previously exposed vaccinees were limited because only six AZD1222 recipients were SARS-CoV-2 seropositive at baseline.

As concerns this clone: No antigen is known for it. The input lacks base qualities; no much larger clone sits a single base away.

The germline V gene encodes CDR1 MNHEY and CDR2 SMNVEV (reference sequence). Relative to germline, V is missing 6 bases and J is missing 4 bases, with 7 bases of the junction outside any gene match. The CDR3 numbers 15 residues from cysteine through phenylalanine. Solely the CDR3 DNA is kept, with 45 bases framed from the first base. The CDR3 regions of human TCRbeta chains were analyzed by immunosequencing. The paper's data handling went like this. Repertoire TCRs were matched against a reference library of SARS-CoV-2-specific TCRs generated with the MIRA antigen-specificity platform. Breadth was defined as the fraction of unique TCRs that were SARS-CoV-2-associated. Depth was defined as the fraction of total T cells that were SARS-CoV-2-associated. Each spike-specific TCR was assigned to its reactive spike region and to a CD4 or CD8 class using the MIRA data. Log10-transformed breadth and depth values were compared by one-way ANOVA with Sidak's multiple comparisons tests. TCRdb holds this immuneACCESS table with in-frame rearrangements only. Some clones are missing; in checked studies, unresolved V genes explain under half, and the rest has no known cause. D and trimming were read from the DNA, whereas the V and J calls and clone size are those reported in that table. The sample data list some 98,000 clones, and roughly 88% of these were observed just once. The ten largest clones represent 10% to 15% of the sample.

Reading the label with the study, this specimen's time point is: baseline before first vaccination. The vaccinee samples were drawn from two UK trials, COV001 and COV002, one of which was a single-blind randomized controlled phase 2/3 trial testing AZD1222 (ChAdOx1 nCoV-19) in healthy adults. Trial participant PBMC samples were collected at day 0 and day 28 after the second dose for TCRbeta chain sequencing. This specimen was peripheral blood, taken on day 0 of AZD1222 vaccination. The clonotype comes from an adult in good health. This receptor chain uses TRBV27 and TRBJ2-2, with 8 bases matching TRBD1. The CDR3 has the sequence CASRPDQGATGELFF. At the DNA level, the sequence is TGTGCCAGCAGACCGGACCAGGGGGCCACCGGGGAGCTGTTTTTT.